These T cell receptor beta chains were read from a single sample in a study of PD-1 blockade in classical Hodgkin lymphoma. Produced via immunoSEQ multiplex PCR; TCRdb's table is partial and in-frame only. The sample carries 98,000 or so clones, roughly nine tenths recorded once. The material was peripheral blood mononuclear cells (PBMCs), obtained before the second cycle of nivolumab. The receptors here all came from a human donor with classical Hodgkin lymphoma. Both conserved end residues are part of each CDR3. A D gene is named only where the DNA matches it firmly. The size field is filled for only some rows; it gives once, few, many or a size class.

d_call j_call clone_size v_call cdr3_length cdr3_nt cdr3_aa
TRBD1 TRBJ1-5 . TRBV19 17 TGTGCCAGTAGCATTCTTCAGGGGGCGAAGAGCAATCAGCCCCAGCATTTT CASSILQGAKSNQPQHF
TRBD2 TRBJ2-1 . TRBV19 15 TGTGCCAGTAGTAAGACTAGCGGGAGGGCGGCTGAGCAGTTCTTC CASSKTSGRAAEQFF
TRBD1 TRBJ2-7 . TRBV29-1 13 TGCAGCGTAGGACAGGCTTACTCCTACGAGCAGTACTTC CSVGQAYSYEQYF
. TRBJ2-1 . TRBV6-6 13 TGTGCCAGCAGTTCCAGGGGTTACAATGAGCAGTTCTTC CASSSRGYNEQFF
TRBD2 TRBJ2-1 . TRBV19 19 TGTGCCAGTAGTATAGCCCCTACTAGCGGGGGAGCTTACTACAATGAGCAGTTCTTC CASSIAPTSGGAYYNEQFF
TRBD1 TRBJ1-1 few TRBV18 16 TGTGCCAGCTCATCATTCCAGGGGGGGATGAACACTGAAGCTTTCTTT CASSSFQGGMNTEAFF
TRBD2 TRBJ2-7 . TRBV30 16 TGTGCCTGGAGTGTACTAGCGGGAGGGACGACCTACGAGCAGTACTTC CAWSVLAGGTTYEQYF
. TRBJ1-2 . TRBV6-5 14 TGTGCCAGCAGTTGGGGACAAGCTAACTATGGCTACACCTTC CASSWGQANYGYTF
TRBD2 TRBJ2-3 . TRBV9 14 TGTGCCAGCAGCGTACAACTAGCGACAGATACGCAGTATTTT CASSVQLATDTQYF
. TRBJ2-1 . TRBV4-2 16 TGTGCCAGCAGCCAAGGGTACGGTCCGACTAGGGATGAGCAGTTCTTC CASSQGYGPTRDEQFF
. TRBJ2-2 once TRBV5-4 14 TGTGCCAGCAGGGTGGAGCTGGCCGCCGGGGAGCTGTTTTTT CASRVELAAGELFF
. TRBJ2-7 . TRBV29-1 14 TGCAGCGTTGAAGTTCCAGGGAGCCGATACGAGCAGTACTTC CSVEVPGSRYEQYF
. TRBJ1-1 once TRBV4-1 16 TGCGCCAGCAGCCAAGACTCTGGACATAGCTACACTGAAGCTTTCTTT CASSQDSGHSYTEAFF
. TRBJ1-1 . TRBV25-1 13 TGTGCCAGCAGGATAGACAGCCACCGGGAAGCTTTCTTT CASRIDSHREAFF
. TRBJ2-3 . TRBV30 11 TGTGCCTGGACAGGGGAAGATACGCAGTATTTT CAWTGEDTQYF
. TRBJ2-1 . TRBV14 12 TGTGCCAGCAGCCACGGTTTGCTTGAGCAGTTCTTC CASSHGLLEQFF
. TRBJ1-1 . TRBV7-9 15 TGTGCCAGCAGCTTAGTGCTTGCGATTAACACTGAAGCTTTCTTT CASSLVLAINTEAFF
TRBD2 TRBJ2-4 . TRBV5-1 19 TGCGCCAGCAGCTTATCCGGGACTAGCGGGTTTGTAGCCAAAAACATTCAGTACTTC CASSLSGTSGFVAKNIQYF
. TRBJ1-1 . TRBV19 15 TGTGCCAGTAGTATAGGGGGCAGGGGGAACACTGAAGCTTTCTTT CASSIGGRGNTEAFF
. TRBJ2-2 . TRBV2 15 TGTGCCAGCAGTGTGAGCACTCGGAACACCGGGGAGCTGTTTTTT CASSVSTRNTGELFF
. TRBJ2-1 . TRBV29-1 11 TGCAGCGCCCGGGACTTCAATGAGCAGTTCTTC CSARDFNEQFF
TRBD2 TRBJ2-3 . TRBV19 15 TGTGCCAGTAGTATAATAGCGGGAGGGCCAGATACGCAGTATTTT CASSIIAGGPDTQYF
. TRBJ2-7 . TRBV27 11 TGTGCCAGCAGTATTGGGTACGAGCAGTACTTC CASSIGYEQYF
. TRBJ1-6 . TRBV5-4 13 TGTGCCAGCAGCTCGGACAGCGATATACCCCTCCACTTT CASSSDSDIPLHF
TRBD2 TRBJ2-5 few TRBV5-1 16 TGCGCCAGCAGCCTAGGGCTAGCGGGAGGGCCGGAGACCCAGTACTTC CASSLGLAGGPETQYF
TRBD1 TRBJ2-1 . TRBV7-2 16 TGTGCCAGCAGCTTAAGGCTCGGGACAGGGAACAATGAGCAGTTCTTC CASSLRLGTGNNEQFF
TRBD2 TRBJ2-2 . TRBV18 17 TGTGCCAGCTCACCACCCCGGACTAGCGTCGGTACCGGGGAGCTGTTTTTT CASSPPRTSVGTGELFF
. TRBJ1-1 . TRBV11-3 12 TGTGCCAGCAGCTTGAGGGGGGGTGAAGCTTTCTTT CASSLRGGEAFF
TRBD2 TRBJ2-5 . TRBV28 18 TGTGCCAGCAGGACGGACCGGACTAGCGGGCCCCCGTGGGAGACCCAGTACTTC CASRTDRTSGPPWETQYF
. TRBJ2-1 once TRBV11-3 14 TGTGCCAGCAGCAGGTCCGCTAGCTCAGGTGAGCAGTTCTTC CASSRSASSGEQFF